These T cell receptor beta chains were read from a single sample in a study of T cell responses to AZD1222 COVID-19 vaccine. The assay was immunoSEQ multiplex PCR, and TCRdb's table has in-frame clones only and misses some. The data hold 93,000 or so clones, with roughly 88% observed a single time. The source was peripheral blood, collected on day 0 of AZD1222 vaccination. The source of these receptors is an adult in good health. Each CDR3 is given with its conserved first and last residue. Fields, in order: V gene, clone size, D gene, J gene, CDR3 protein, CDR3 DNA. The D gene is left open where the match is weak. Expanded clones get a size class; other rows say once, few or many, or leave the size out.

V gene: TRBV19
clone size: -
D gene: TRBD1
J gene: TRBJ1-5
CDR3 protein: CASSPGQGGNQPQHF
CDR3 DNA: TGTGCCAGTAGCCCCGGACAGGGGGGAAATCAGCCCCAGCATTTT

V gene: TRBV10-2
clone size: -
D gene: TRBD1
J gene: TRBJ1-4
CDR3 protein: CASSEVAGGNEKLFF
CDR3 DNA: TGCGCCAGCAGTGAAGTGGCAGGGGGCAATGAAAAACTGTTTTTT

V gene: TRBV11-2
clone size: -
D gene: TRBD1
J gene: TRBJ2-2
CDR3 protein: CASSPKGATNTGELFF
CDR3 DNA: TGTGCCAGCAGCCCTAAGGGGGCAACGAACACCGGGGAGCTGTTTTTT

V gene: TRBV12-3/TRBV12-4
clone size: -
D gene: TRBD1
J gene: TRBJ2-7
CDR3 protein: CASTLQGYEQYF
CDR3 DNA: TGTGCCAGCACCCTACAGGGGTACGAGCAGTACTTC

V gene: TRBV20-1
clone size: -
D gene: TRBD2
J gene: TRBJ2-7
CDR3 protein: CSASPGHVSGRTNYEQYF
CDR3 DNA: TGCAGTGCTAGTCCCGGCCACGTTAGCGGGAGGACAAACTACGAGCAGTACTTC

V gene: TRBV18
clone size: -
D gene: -
J gene: TRBJ1-1
CDR3 protein: CASSPAISNTEAFF
CDR3 DNA: TGTGCCAGCTCACCAGCAATAAGCAACACTGAAGCTTTCTTT

V gene: TRBV9
clone size: -
D gene: -
J gene: TRBJ1-2
CDR3 protein: CASSVGSEANYGYTF
CDR3 DNA: TGTGCCAGCAGCGTAGGGTCAGAAGCTAACTATGGCTACACCTTC

V gene: TRBV30
clone size: -
D gene: -
J gene: TRBJ1-1
CDR3 protein: CAWSVRGVTEAFF
CDR3 DNA: TGTGCCTGGAGTGTGAGGGGAGTCACTGAAGCTTTCTTT

V gene: TRBV30
clone size: -
D gene: -
J gene: TRBJ1-1
CDR3 protein: CACNRASNTEAFF
CDR3 DNA: TGTGCCTGCAACAGGGCCTCGAACACTGAAGCTTTCTTT

V gene: TRBV3-1/TRBV3-2
clone size: -
D gene: -
J gene: TRBJ2-3
CDR3 protein: CASSQDTRTQYF
CDR3 DNA: TGTGCCAGCAGCCAAGATACCCGTACGCAGTATTTT

V gene: TRBV3-1/TRBV3-2
clone size: -
D gene: -
J gene: TRBJ1-5
CDR3 protein: CASSQDPMAGPWEPQHF
CDR3 DNA: TGTGCCAGCAGCCAAGATCCTATGGCAGGTCCCTGGGAGCCCCAGCATTTT

V gene: TRBV6-1
clone size: -
D gene: TRBD1
J gene: TRBJ1-2
CDR3 protein: CASSEGQGAYGYTF
CDR3 DNA: TGTGCCAGCAGTGAAGGACAGGGGGCATATGGCTACACCTTC

V gene: TRBV11-2
clone size: -
D gene: TRBD1
J gene: TRBJ1-2
CDR3 protein: CASSRGQGKAYGYTF
CDR3 DNA: TGTGCCAGCAGCCGGGGACAGGGTAAAGCCTATGGCTACACCTTC

V gene: TRBV7-3
clone size: -
D gene: -
J gene: TRBJ2-2
CDR3 protein: CASSSSTAPLTGELFF
CDR3 DNA: TGTGCCAGCAGCTCCTCGACAGCTCCCCTAACCGGGGAGCTGTTTTTT

V gene: TRBV6-6
clone size: -
D gene: TRBD1
J gene: TRBJ1-4
CDR3 protein: CASSGTGVNEKLFF
CDR3 DNA: TGTGCCAGCAGTGGGACAGGGGTGAATGAAAAACTGTTTTTT

V gene: TRBV21-1
clone size: -
D gene: -
J gene: TRBJ2-3
CDR3 protein: CASSKEGGPTDTQYF
CDR3 DNA: TGTGCCAGCAGCAAAGAGGGGGGGCCCACAGATACGCAGTATTTT

V gene: TRBV7-8
clone size: -
D gene: TRBD1
J gene: TRBJ1-5
CDR3 protein: CASSLNRGLGQPQHF
CDR3 DNA: TGTGCCAGCAGCTTAAACAGGGGGCTGGGTCAGCCCCAGCATTTT

V gene: TRBV29-1
clone size: -
D gene: -
J gene: TRBJ1-3
CDR3 protein: CSVVRGSGNTIYF
CDR3 DNA: TGCAGCGTTGTGAGGGGCTCTGGAAACACCATATATTTT

V gene: TRBV2
clone size: -
D gene: -
J gene: TRBJ1-5
CDR3 protein: CASRAVQGSQPQHF
CDR3 DNA: TGTGCCAGCAGGGCGGTTCAGGGAAGTCAGCCCCAGCATTTT

V gene: TRBV23-1
clone size: -
D gene: -
J gene: TRBJ1-4
CDR3 protein: CASCRLGDGKLFF
CDR3 DNA: TGCGCCAGCTGCCGACTAGGGGATGGAAAACTGTTTTTT

V gene: TRBV30
clone size: -
D gene: TRBD1
J gene: TRBJ1-6
CDR3 protein: CAWRTPGGYSPLHF
CDR3 DNA: TGTGCCTGGAGGACGCCAGGGGGCTATTCACCCCTCCACTTT

V gene: TRBV27
clone size: -
D gene: -
J gene: TRBJ2-6
CDR3 protein: CASSLYSGANVLTF
CDR3 DNA: TGTGCCAGCAGTTTATACTCTGGGGCCAACGTCCTGACTTTC

V gene: TRBV6-2/TRBV6-3
clone size: once
D gene: TRBD1
J gene: TRBJ1-2
CDR3 protein: CASSYVRGNAYGYTF
CDR3 DNA: TGTGCCAGCAGTTACGTCAGGGGGAATGCGTATGGCTACACCTTC

V gene: TRBV6-2/TRBV6-3
clone size: -
D gene: TRBD2
J gene: TRBJ2-7
CDR3 protein: CASSSTLAGEWIGAQYEQYF
CDR3 DNA: TGTGCCAGCAGTTCAACACTAGCGGGAGAGTGGATTGGGGCGCAATACGAGCAGTACTTC

V gene: TRBV27
clone size: -
D gene: TRBD1
J gene: TRBJ2-5
CDR3 protein: CASSYSTGGAETQYF
CDR3 DNA: TGTGCCAGCAGTTATTCGACAGGGGGCGCGGAGACCCAGTACTTC

V gene: TRBV5-1
clone size: once
D gene: -
J gene: TRBJ2-2
CDR3 protein: CASSGSGTNTGELFF
CDR3 DNA: TGCGCCAGCAGCGGGTCGGGCACGAACACCGGGGAGCTGTTTTTT

V gene: TRBV18
clone size: once
D gene: -
J gene: TRBJ1-3
CDR3 protein: CASDRDRVRGNTIYF
CDR3 DNA: TGTGCCAGCGACCGGGACCGCGTTCGCGGAAACACCATATATTTT

V gene: TRBV7-9
clone size: -
D gene: -
J gene: TRBJ2-3
CDR3 protein: CASKRAGEDTQYF
CDR3 DNA: TGTGCCAGCAAGAGAGCAGGGGAGGATACGCAGTATTTT

V gene: TRBV10-3
clone size: -
D gene: TRBD1
J gene: TRBJ1-1
CDR3 protein: CAISGQGSRAFF
CDR3 DNA: TGTGCCATCAGTGGACAGGGCTCGAGGGCTTTCTTT

V gene: TRBV4-3
clone size: -
D gene: TRBD1
J gene: TRBJ2-7
CDR3 protein: CASSPTARRQGLSCSEQYF
CDR3 DNA: TGCGCCAGCAGCCCAACCGCGAGAAGACAGGGTTTGAGTTGTTCCGAGCAGTACTTC

V gene: TRBV24-1
clone size: -
D gene: -
J gene: TRBJ1-2
CDR3 protein: CATSDLGGGYTF
CDR3 DNA: TGTGCCACCAGTGATTTGGGCGGTGGCTACACCTTC

V gene: TRBV6-5
clone size: -
D gene: -
J gene: TRBJ2-7
CDR3 protein: CASSSLSEQYF
CDR3 DNA: TGTGCCAGCAGTTCATTATCCGAGCAGTACTTC

V gene: TRBV5-1
clone size: few
D gene: TRBD2
J gene: TRBJ2-3
CDR3 protein: CASSFGLAEAGGEYF
CDR3 DNA: TGCGCCAGCAGCTTCGGACTAGCGGAGGCCGGAGGGGAGTATTTT

V gene: TRBV11-2
clone size: few
D gene: TRBD1
J gene: TRBJ1-1
CDR3 protein: CASSSLQGAGEAFF
CDR3 DNA: TGTGCCAGCAGCTCCCTACAGGGGGCGGGTGAAGCTTTCTTT

V gene: TRBV5-5
clone size: -
D gene: -
J gene: TRBJ2-3
CDR3 protein: CASSLVGERDTQYF
CDR3 DNA: TGTGCCAGCAGCTTGGTGGGGGAGAGGGATACGCAGTATTTT

V gene: TRBV18
clone size: -
D gene: -
J gene: TRBJ1-3
CDR3 protein: CASSLSIEVYSGNTIYF
CDR3 DNA: TGTGCCAGCTCACTATCTATTGAAGTCTACTCTGGAAACACCATATATTTT

V gene: TRBV19
clone size: -
D gene: -
J gene: TRBJ2-7
CDR3 protein: CASSPGTGSSYEQYF
CDR3 DNA: TGTGCCAGTAGTCCCGGGACTGGAAGCTCCTACGAGCAGTACTTC

V gene: TRBV6-5
clone size: -
D gene: -
J gene: TRBJ1-1
CDR3 protein: CASSPTVNTEAFF
CDR3 DNA: TGTGCCAGCAGTCCGACAGTGAACACTGAAGCTTTCTTT

V gene: TRBV4-2
clone size: -
D gene: -
J gene: TRBJ1-1
CDR3 protein: CASSQFDETEAFF
CDR3 DNA: TGTGCCAGCAGCCAATTCGACGAAACTGAAGCTTTCTTT

V gene: TRBV18
clone size: -
D gene: -
J gene: TRBJ1-1
CDR3 protein: CASSPGTNTEAFF
CDR3 DNA: TGTGCCAGCTCACCAGGTACGAACACTGAAGCTTTCTTT

V gene: TRBV4-3
clone size: -
D gene: TRBD2
J gene: TRBJ2-5
CDR3 protein: CASSHLGLAGTEETQYF
CDR3 DNA: TGCGCCAGCAGCCATTTGGGACTAGCGGGGACGGAAGAGACCCAGTACTTC

V gene: TRBV18
clone size: -
D gene: TRBD1
J gene: TRBJ2-7
CDR3 protein: CASSPGQGTYEQYF
CDR3 DNA: TGTGCCAGCTCACCGGGACAGGGGACCTACGAGCAGTACTTC

V gene: TRBV27
clone size: -
D gene: -
J gene: TRBJ1-6
CDR3 protein: CASSFSRPGGSPLHF
CDR3 DNA: TGTGCCAGCAGTTTCTCTCGGCCTGGAGGTTCACCCCTCCACTTT

V gene: TRBV14
clone size: -
D gene: -
J gene: TRBJ2-7
CDR3 protein: CASSQAGSLSYEQYF
CDR3 DNA: TGTGCCAGCAGCCAAGCAGGGTCCCTCTCCTACGAGCAGTACTTC